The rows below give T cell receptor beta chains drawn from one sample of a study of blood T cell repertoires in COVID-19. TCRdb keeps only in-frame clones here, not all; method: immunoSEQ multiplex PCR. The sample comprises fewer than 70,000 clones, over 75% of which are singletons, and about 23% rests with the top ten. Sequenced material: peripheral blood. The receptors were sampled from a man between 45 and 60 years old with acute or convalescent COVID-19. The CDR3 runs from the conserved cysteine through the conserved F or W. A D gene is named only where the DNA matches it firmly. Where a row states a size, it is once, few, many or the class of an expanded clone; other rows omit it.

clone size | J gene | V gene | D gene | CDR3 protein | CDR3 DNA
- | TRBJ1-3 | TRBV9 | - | CASSSEGSGNTIYF | TGTGCCAGCAGCAGCGAGGGCTCTGGAAACACCATATATTTT
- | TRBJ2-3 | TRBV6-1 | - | CASSEFPPSGELSTDTQYF | TGTGCCAGCAGTGAGTTTCCGCCCTCGGGGGAGCTATCCACAGATACGCAGTATTTT
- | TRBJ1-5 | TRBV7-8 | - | CASSLGPGLGNQPQHF | TGTGCCAGCAGCTTAGGTCCGGGGTTGGGCAATCAGCCCCAGCATTTT
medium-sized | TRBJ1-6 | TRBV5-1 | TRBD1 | CASSLAGAGGSPLHF | TGCGCCAGCAGCTTGGCTGGTGCAGGGGGATCACCCCTCCACTTT
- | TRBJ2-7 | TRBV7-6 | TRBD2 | CASSLTSGGAGEQYF | TGTGCCAGCAGCTTGACTAGCGGGGGGGCAGGAGAGCAGTACTTC
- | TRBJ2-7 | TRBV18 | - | CASSPRASPKNTDYEQYF | TGTGCCAGCTCACCACGGGCATCACCTAAAAACACGGACTACGAGCAGTACTTC
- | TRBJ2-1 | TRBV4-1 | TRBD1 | CASSQLQGANEQFF | TGCGCCAGCAGCCAGTTACAGGGGGCCAATGAGCAGTTCTTC
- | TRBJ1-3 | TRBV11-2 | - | CAVRRDSGNTIYF | TGTGCCGTCCGCCGGGACTCTGGAAACACCATATATTTT
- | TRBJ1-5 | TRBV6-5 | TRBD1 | CASSKNDRVGQPQHF | TGTGCCAGCAGCAAAAACGACAGGGTCGGACAGCCCCAGCATTTT
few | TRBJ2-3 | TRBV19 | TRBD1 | CASRNRGLADTQYF | TGTGCCAGTAGGAACAGGGGGCTGGCAGATACGCAGTATTTT
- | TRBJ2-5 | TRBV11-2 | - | CASSPKGKVREETQYF | TGTGCCAGCAGCCCCAAGGGAAAGGTGCGGGAAGAGACCCAGTACTTC
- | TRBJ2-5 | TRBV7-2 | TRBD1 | CASSLAVDRERSRRETQYF | TGTGCCAGCAGCTTAGCGGTCGACAGGGAAAGAAGCCGGAGGGAGACCCAGTACTTC
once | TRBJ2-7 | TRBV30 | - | CAWSPLTGREAGEQYF | TGTGCCTGGAGCCCACTCACAGGGAGGGAGGCAGGCGAGCAGTACTTC
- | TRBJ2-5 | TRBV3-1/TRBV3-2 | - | CASSWTAEETQYF | TGTGCCAGCAGTTGGACAGCGGAAGAGACCCAGTACTTC
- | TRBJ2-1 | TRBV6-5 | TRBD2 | CASSSRGASTNEQFF | TGTGCCAGCAGTTCGCGGGGGGCCTCGACAAATGAGCAGTTCTTC
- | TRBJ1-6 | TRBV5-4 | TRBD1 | CASSKTGNNSPLHF | TGTGCCAGCAGCAAGACAGGGAATAATTCACCCCTCCACTTT
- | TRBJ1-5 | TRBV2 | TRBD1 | CASSVDRAGMSNQPQHF | TGTGCCAGCAGCGTTGACAGGGCGGGAATGAGCAATCAGCCCCAGCATTTT
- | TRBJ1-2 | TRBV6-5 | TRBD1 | CASSKPGGEYGYTF | TGTGCCAGCTCTAAGCCAGGGGGCGAGTATGGCTACACCTTC
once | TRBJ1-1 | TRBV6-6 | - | CASSYSRQGGTEAFF | TGTGCCAGCAGTTACTCGCGCCAGGGAGGTACTGAAGCTTTCTTT
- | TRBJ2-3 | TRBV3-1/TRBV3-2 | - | CASSQMAGSQDTQYF | TGTGCCAGCAGCCAGATGGCGGGGTCGCAAGATACGCAGTATTTT
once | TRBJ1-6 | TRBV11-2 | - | CASSLGGVPSPLHF | TGTGCCAGCAGCCTCGGGGGGGTCCCTTCACCCCTCCACTTT
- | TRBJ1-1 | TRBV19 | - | CASSIAGENTEAFF | TGTGCCAGTAGTATAGCCGGGGAGAACACTGAAGCTTTCTTT